A selection of T cell receptor beta chains follows, all from one sample in a study of CD8+CD57+ T cells in acquired aplastic anemia. TCRdb reprocessed the reads with MiXCR, giving one entry per CDR3 protein. The data contain approximately 190,000 distinct CDR3 sequences, 64% of them singletons. Sequenced: sorted CD4+, CD8+, or CD8+CD57+ T cells (not recorded which) from PBMCs. These receptors were taken from a human donor with severe aplastic anemia or a healthy control (not recorded which). Each CDR3 is given without its conserved first and last residue. The order of the fields is CDR3 protein, J gene, D gene, V gene. A D gene is named only where the DNA matches it firmly.

CDR3 protein: ASSSLGGGSYEQY
J gene: TRBJ2-7
D gene: -
V gene: TRBV7-3

CDR3 protein: SVPIRAEAF
J gene: TRBJ1-1
D gene: -
V gene: TRBV29-1

CDR3 protein: ASSKRESSYEQY
J gene: TRBJ2-7
D gene: TRBD2
V gene: TRBV12-3/TRBV12-4

CDR3 protein: ASSDREIQPQH
J gene: TRBJ1-5
D gene: TRBD1
V gene: TRBV19

CDR3 protein: ASTSGILPAALH
J gene: TRBJ1-6
D gene: -
V gene: TRBV7-3

CDR3 protein: AISESRGDYGYT
J gene: TRBJ1-2
D gene: TRBD1
V gene: TRBV10-3

CDR3 protein: SVGGGSQPQH
J gene: TRBJ1-5
D gene: -
V gene: TRBV29-1

CDR3 protein: ASSLYRAGGSYGYT
J gene: TRBJ1-2
D gene: -
V gene: TRBV27

CDR3 protein: ASRPGGSDEQY
J gene: TRBJ2-7
D gene: -
V gene: TRBV10-3

CDR3 protein: ASSSHRAGSDYEQY
J gene: TRBJ2-7
D gene: -
V gene: TRBV7-6

CDR3 protein: SARPSGRGYEQY
J gene: TRBJ2-7
D gene: TRBD2
V gene: TRBV20-1

CDR3 protein: ASSSQGVYNSPLH
J gene: TRBJ1-6
D gene: TRBD1
V gene: TRBV2

CDR3 protein: ASSFDSRGYGYT
J gene: TRBJ1-2
D gene: -
V gene: TRBV7-3

CDR3 protein: SARQLGGRSEQF
J gene: TRBJ2-1
D gene: -
V gene: TRBV20-1

CDR3 protein: ASSSHVGPGELF
J gene: TRBJ2-2
D gene: -
V gene: TRBV4-1

CDR3 protein: ASSVPGGETQY
J gene: TRBJ2-5
D gene: TRBD2
V gene: TRBV25-1

CDR3 protein: ASSPSPRLAGGSEQF
J gene: TRBJ2-1
D gene: TRBD2
V gene: TRBV5-1

CDR3 protein: ASSQIQGPYSGNTIY
J gene: TRBJ1-3
D gene: TRBD1
V gene: TRBV14

CDR3 protein: AISGGRETQY
J gene: TRBJ2-5
D gene: -
V gene: TRBV10-3

CDR3 protein: AISGTGGAGELF
J gene: TRBJ2-2
D gene: TRBD1
V gene: TRBV10-3

CDR3 protein: SATGTAVNTEAF
J gene: TRBJ1-1
D gene: -
V gene: TRBV29-1

CDR3 protein: SAIGTGANSYEQY
J gene: TRBJ2-7
D gene: -
V gene: TRBV29-1

CDR3 protein: STSRALPDEQY
J gene: TRBJ2-7
D gene: -
V gene: TRBV15

CDR3 protein: ASGFGIPNTEAF
J gene: TRBJ1-1
D gene: -
V gene: TRBV7-2

CDR3 protein: ASSQDPSGVLKAGELF
J gene: TRBJ2-2
D gene: TRBD2
V gene: TRBV4-2

CDR3 protein: ASSSIPRNIQY
J gene: TRBJ2-4
D gene: -
V gene: TRBV7-2